The 8 T cell receptor beta chains below were found in one sample sequenced in a study of blood T cell repertoires in COVID-19. The data were produced by immunoSEQ multiplex PCR, yet TCRdb's version contains in-frame clones alone and is incomplete. This sample has some 320,000 clones, with 89% found just once. Specimen: PBMCs or T cells enriched from blood (not recorded which). The receptors come from a woman between 45 and 60 years old who had been exposed to COVID-19.

This sequence joins TRBV28 and TRBJ1-2; unclear D gene. The germline gives CDR1 MDHEN, CDR2 SYDVKM. Deletions cut 4 bases from V and 3 bases from J, with 15 bases between. This CDR3 region has 15 residues. The chain's CDR3 is CASSSPDGLYYGYTF. CDR3 sequence (DNA): TGTGCCAGCAGTTCACCTGACGGGTTATACTATGGCTACACCTTC.

The V call is TRBV2, the J call TRBJ1-1; 7 nucleotides match TRBD1. Per germline, CDR1 SNHLY and CDR2 FYNNEI. With V trimmed by 3 bases and J by 3 bases, 4 bases remained unmatched. CDR3 length: 14 amino acids. CDR3 in amino acids: CASSERGRYTEAFF. For the CDR3, the DNA is TGTGCCAGCAGTGAGAGGGGGCGGTACACTGAAGCTTTCTTT.

The chain recombines TRBV7-9 with TRBJ1-1; D may be TRBD1 (6 bases). Trimming pared 5 bases from V and 0 bases from J, leaving 13 bases between. This CDR3 contains 15 residues. Germline loops: CDR1 SEHNR, CDR2 FQNEAQ (reference sequence). CDR3 loop: CASSLGGAMNTEAFF. CDR3 bases: TGTGCCAGCAGCCTTGGGGGGGCCATGAACACTGAAGCTTTCTTT.

The chain recombines TRBV30 with TRBJ2-7; D perhaps matches TRBD1 (6 bases). Germline V gene lookup returns CDR1 GTSNPN and CDR2 SVGIG (reference sequence). The CDR3 loop spans 15 amino acids. V lost 2 bases and J lost 2, with 16 bases in between. The CDR3 nucleotides are TGTGCCTGGAGTACCACTGACAGGCCGACCTACGAGCAGTACTTC. It specifies CAWSTTDRPTYEQYF.

This clone was counted many times. The gene calls are TRBV9 and TRBJ1-1; D is uncertain. Germline CDR1 SGDLS, CDR2 YYNGEE. The CDR3 length is 14 residues. Trimming shortened V by 0 bases and J by 8 bases, and 14 bases separated the two germline ends. The CDR3 is CASSVDGRAREAFF. In DNA, the CDR3 is TGTGCCAGCAGCGTAGACGGGCGGGCAAGGGAAGCTTTCTTT.

The chain combines TRBV5-4 with TRBJ1-2, with a weak D call TRBD1 (5 bases). The V end lost 4 bases, the J end lost 4 bases, and 11 bases lay between the germline ends. The CDR3 runs 13 residues. The germline V gene encodes CDR1 SGHNT and CDR2 YYREEE (reference sequence). As DNA, the CDR3 is TGTGCCAGCAGCAAGGGGCAGTCCTATGGCTACACCTTC. Residues: CASSKGQSYGYTF. Looking up the rest from reference TRBV5-4 and TRBJ1-2 gives the full variable domain: ETGVTQSPTHLIKTRGQQVTLRCSSQSGHNTVSWYQQALGQGPQFIFQYYREEENGRGNFPPRFSGLQFPNYSSELNVNALELDDSALYLCASSKGQSYGYTFGSGTRLTVV.

The J gene is TRBJ2-5, the V gene TRBV28; 14 positions match TRBD2. Per germline, CDR1 MDHEN and CDR2 SYDVKM. The CDR3 consists of 17 residues. V gave up 2 bases and J gave up 5 bases; unmatched junction bases: 7. The CDR3 sequence: CASSLGTSGGGVETQYF. The DNA for the CDR3 is TGTGCCAGCAGTTTAGGGACTAGCGGGGGAGGAGTGGAGACCCAGTACTTC.

The chain carries TRBV6-5 and TRBJ2-7, with 9 bases fitting TRBD1. The CDR3 extends over 13 amino acids. Germline lookup yields CDR1 MNHEY and CDR2 SVGAGI. V lost 8 bases, J lost 2 bases, and 4 bases stayed unmatched. CDR3 residues: CASRTGVTYEQYF. CDR3 sequence (DNA): TGTGCCAGCCGGACAGGGGTAACCTACGAGCAGTACTTC.